This T cell receptor beta chain came from a study of T cell responses to AZD1222 COVID-19 vaccine. Concerning this clone itself: Antigen: not known.

TCRdb's copy holds only in-frame clones and misses some; the assay was immunoSEQ multiplex PCR. The sample yields around 95,000 clones, 87% seen once. Overall study results and limits: Increased Spike-specific TCR breadth and depth were observed after two AZD1222 doses. Spike as a whole was targeted by vaccine-associated CD4 TCRs, dominant at 160-218 and 743-854. At baseline, just five or six AZD1222 recipients tested seropositive.

This CDR3 is 15 amino acids long. Trimming cost V 2 bases and J 2 bases, with 10 bases left between them. CDR1 and CDR2 (germline): LGHDT, YNNKEL (reference sequence). Sequencing used peripheral blood, obtained on day 0 of MenACWY control vaccination. The chain carries TRBV3-1 (or the pseudogene TRBV3-2) and TRBJ1-3; D is ambiguous. The receptor comes from an adult in good health. The CDR3 coding sequence is TGTGCCAGCAGCCAACCGTTTCGACCTGGAAACACCATATATTTT. It translates to CASSQPFRPGNTIYF.